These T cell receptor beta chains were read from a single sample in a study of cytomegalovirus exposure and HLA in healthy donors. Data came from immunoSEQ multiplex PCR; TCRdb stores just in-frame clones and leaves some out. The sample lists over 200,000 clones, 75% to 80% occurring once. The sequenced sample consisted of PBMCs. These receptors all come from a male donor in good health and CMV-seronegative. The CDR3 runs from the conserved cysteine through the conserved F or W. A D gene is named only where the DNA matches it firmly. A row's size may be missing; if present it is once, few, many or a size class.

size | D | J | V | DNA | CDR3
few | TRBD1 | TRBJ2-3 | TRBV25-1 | TGTGCCAGCAGTGAGTTTCAGGGGGCTGATACGCAGTATTTT | CASSEFQGADTQYF
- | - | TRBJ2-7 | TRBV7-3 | TGTGCCAGCAGCTTGGGAGGGGGACTCTACTACGAGCAGTACTTC | CASSLGGGLYYEQYF
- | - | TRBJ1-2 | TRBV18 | TGTGCCAGCTCAACACAGGTCCCTAGCGGCTATGGCTACACCTTC | CASSTQVPSGYGYTF
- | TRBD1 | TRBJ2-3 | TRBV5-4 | TGTGCCAGCAGCCTTCGACAGGGGGAGGGGACGCAGTATTTT | CASSLRQGEGTQYF
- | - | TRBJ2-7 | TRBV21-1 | TGTGCCAGCAGCAAAGAGGAAGACTTTACCTACGAGCAGTACTTC | CASSKEEDFTYEQYF
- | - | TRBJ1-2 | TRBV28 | TGTGCCAGCAGTTTGGGCAGGGATTATGGCTACACCTTC | CASSLGRDYGYTF
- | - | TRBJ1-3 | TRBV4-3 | TGCGCCAGCAGCCGTAGGGCCCTCGGGGGGGGAACTACTGGAAACACCATATATTTT | CASSRRALGGGTTGNTIYF
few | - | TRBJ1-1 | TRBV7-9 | TGTGCCAGCAGCTCCGCCGACAGGCGACTGGGTGAAGCTTTCTTT | CASSSADRRLGEAFF
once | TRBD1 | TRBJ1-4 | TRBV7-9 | TGTGCCAGCAGCAAGACAGGGGGAAATGAAAAACTGTTTTTT | CASSKTGGNEKLFF
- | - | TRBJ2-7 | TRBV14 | TGTGCCAGCAGCCAAGACATAACAGGCTACGAGCAGTACTTC | CASSQDITGYEQYF
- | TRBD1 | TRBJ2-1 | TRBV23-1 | TGCGCCAGCAGTCAGCCAGGGGGCCTCTCCTACAATGAGCAGTTCTTC | CASSQPGGLSYNEQFF